There are many counts of the clone carrying this T cell receptor beta chain. Its antigen remains unidentified. These data belong to a study of blood T cells in healthy people across ages. Whole-study context: Every two T cells gave about one barcoded beta molecule via template switching. Notes on the study in general: Getting older went along with TCR beta diversity per million T cells dropping roughly linearly.

A second PCR of about 6 to 11 cycles used a sample-barcoded 5' primer and a J-beta primer mix. In TCRdb, the 5' RACE reads were re-called with MiXCR into one record per CDR3 protein. The profile shows around 970,000 distinct CDR3 sequences, roughly 51% of them singletons. The CDR3 sequence is 11 residues long. Between the trimmed V and J ends, which lost 4 bases and 2 bases, there was a span of 6 bases. Germline CDR1 reads SQVTM; CDR2 reads ANQGSEA. This TCR derives from a woman aged 60-75 years in good health. The rearrangement uses TRBV29-1 and TRBJ2-7, with D possibly TRBD1 on 5 matching bases. The sample comprised blood. DNA for the CDR3: TGCAGCGTTGGGGGCGCCTACGAGCAGTACTTC. Translation gives CSVGGAYEQYF.